The clone carrying this T cell receptor (beta chain) was counted only a few times. Assay: immunoSEQ multiplex PCR; the TCRdb copy retains only in-frame clones and omits some. Counted here are some 240,000 clones, 65% to 70% occurring once; the ten biggest clones make up roughly 10%. The V gene end was trimmed by 1 base and the J gene end by 1 base; junction bases not matched to a gene: 5. Germline values: CDR1 SGHDT, CDR2 YYEEEE. The CDR3 extends over 16 amino acids. The sample belongs to a study of shared clonotypes between healthy human individuals. The chain joins TRBV5-6 to TRBJ2-7, with TRBD2 identical over 10 bases. The TCR was taken from a man aged 25 to 40 in good health. Source material: memory CD4+ T cells sorted from blood. Indicated subset: CD45RA-negative fraction. The CDR3 DNA sequence: TGTGCCAGCAGCTTGCGGCTAGCGGGAGTGTCCTACGAGCAGTACTTC. It yields the protein CASSLRLAGVSYEQYF. Full variable domain (outside the CDR3, taken from reference TRBV5-6 and TRBJ2-7): DAGVTQSPTHLIKTRGQQVTLRCSPKSGHDTVSWYQQALGQGPQFIFQYYEEEERQRGNFPDRFSGHQFPNYSSELNVNALLLGDSALYLCASSLRLAGVSYEQYFGPGTRLTVT.